Following are 27 T cell receptor beta chains from one sample sequenced in a study of blood T cell repertoires in COVID-19. Clones were read by immunoSEQ multiplex PCR, and TCRdb kept only the in-frame ones, dropping some. The table has approximately 230,000 clones, 65% to 90% seen once; the top ten hold around 15%. The sample comprised PBMCs or T cells enriched from blood (not recorded which). The receptor source for this set is a young man who had recovered from COVID-19.

V and J are TRBV7-9 and TRBJ2-7, with D maybe TRBD1 (6 bases). CDR3 length: 15 amino acids. Per the germline V gene, CDR1 is SEHNR and CDR2 is FQNEAQ (reference sequence). Between the trimmed V and J ends, which lost 0 bases and 3 bases, there was a span of 12 bases. The CDR3 DNA sequence: TGTGCCAGCAGCTTAGCGCCGGGACACCGCTACGAGCAGTACTTC. Encoded protein: CASSLAPGHRYEQYF.

V gene TRBV6-1 combines with J gene TRBJ1-2, with D maybe TRBD1 (6 bases). The CDR3 length is 16 residues. Trimming cost V 3 bases and J 6 bases, with 20 bases left between them. Germline V gene sequence: CDR1 MNHNS, CDR2 SASEGT. The chain's CDR3 is CASSDYRGALSNGYTF. CDR3 DNA sequence: TGTGCCAGCAGTGACTATCGGGGGGCGCTTAGTAATGGCTACACCTTC.

The chain joins TRBV28 to TRBJ1-2; D is ambiguous. This CDR3 has 14 amino acids. Germline lookup yields CDR1 MDHEN and CDR2 SYDVKM. The V end lost 4 bases, the J end lost 6 bases, and 15 bases lay between the germline ends. CDR3 residues: CASSWEGEPHGYTF. In DNA, the CDR3 is TGTGCCAGCAGTTGGGAGGGTGAACCTCATGGCTACACCTTC.

The genes are TRBV3-1 (or the pseudogene TRBV3-2) and TRBJ1-2; unclear D gene. Germline-derived CDR1 and CDR2 are LGHDT and YNNKEL (reference sequence). Trimming pared 1 base from V and 7 bases from J, leaving 19 bases between. The CDR3 has 16 residues. DNA of the CDR3: TGTGCCAGCAGCCAAGTACACGGCAAGGCGGGCTCTGGCTACACCTTC. Translating it yields CASSQVHGKAGSGYTF.

A few counts support this clone. The chain uses TRBV28 and TRBJ1-1; 12 nucleotides align to TRBD1. Germline V gene sequence: CDR1 MDHEN, CDR2 SYDVKM. V was clipped by 6 bases and J by 5 bases; unmatched bases: 16. The CDR3 consists of 18 residues. DNA for the CDR3: TGTGCCAGCAGAGGCCCGGGGGGACAGGGGGCAGGAGGGACTGAAGCTTTCTTT. The encoded protein is CASRGPGGQGAGGTEAFF.

The chain has TRBV15 and TRBJ1-3; D uncertain. Per the germline V gene, CDR1 is LNHNV and CDR2 is YYDKDF (reference sequence). This CDR3 spans 14 amino acids. The germline V and J ends were trimmed by 5 bases and 0 bases, with 8 bases remaining between them. Here the CDR3 DNA reads TGTGCCACCAGCCGGGGTAGCTCTGGAAACACCATATATTTT. This encodes CATSRGSSGNTIYF.

The chain joins TRBV4-1 to TRBJ2-3; 10 bases map to TRBD2. The ends lost 4 bases at V and 1 base at J; junction bases unmatched: 5. This CDR3 comprises 16 residues. Germline CDR1 reads MGHRA; CDR2 reads YSYEKL. CDR3 residues: CASSLAGTSGTDTQYF. For the CDR3, the DNA is TGCGCCAGCAGCCTGGCCGGGACTAGCGGCACAGATACGCAGTATTTT.

The genes are TRBV25-1 and TRBJ2-5; TRBD2 matches at 10 bases. The CDR3 runs 15 residues. Germline V gene lookup returns CDR1 MGHDK and CDR2 SYGVNS. The V and J ends lost 4 bases and 5 bases, in that order; junction bases with no gene match: 7. CDR3 amino acids: CASSAWLAGAETQYF. CDR3 nucleotide sequence: TGTGCCAGCAGTGCGTGGCTAGCGGGAGCTGAGACCCAGTACTTC. Complete variable domain (other parts from reference TRBV25-1 and TRBJ2-5): EADIYQTPRYLVIGTGKKITLECSQTMGHDKMYWYQQDPGMELHLIHYSYGVNSTEKGDLSSESTVSRIRTEHFPLTLESARPSHTSQYLCASSAWLAGAETQYFGPGTRLLVL.

CDR3 in amino acids: CASRFSGGSTDTQYF. The CDR3 nucleotides read TGTGCCAGCAGGTTTAGCGGGGGTAGCACAGATACGCAGTATTTT. The chain has TRBV5-8 and TRBJ2-3; 9 nucleotides match TRBD2. V gave up 5 bases and J gave up 0 bases; unmatched junction bases: 4. CDR3 length equals 15 residues. The germline V gene encodes CDR1 SGHTS and CDR2 YDEGEE.

The J gene is TRBJ2-2, the V gene TRBV7-3; 12 nucleotides line up with TRBD2. Germline-derived CDR1 and CDR2 are SGHTA and FQGTGA. Trimming at V came to 8 bases and at J to 6 bases, leaving 4 bases not matched to a gene. The CDR3 runs 14 residues. CDR3 amino acids: CASGLAGGSGELFF. The CDR3 DNA sequence: TGTGCCAGCGGTCTAGCGGGAGGGTCCGGGGAGCTGTTTTTT.

The rearrangement joins TRBV5-1 to TRBJ2-5; 11 nucleotides agree with TRBD2. The CDR3 contains 15 residues. The germline V gene encodes CDR1 SGHRS and CDR2 YFSETQ. With 5 bases clipped from V and 2 bases from J, the junction kept 5 bases outside the gene matches. CDR3 bases: TGCGCCAGCAGTTACACTAGCGGGGGACAAGAGACCCAGTACTTC. Amino acids: CASSYTSGGQETQYF.

The J gene is TRBJ2-2, the V gene TRBV5-1; 8 bases fit TRBD2. J lost 9 bases, V lost 4 bases, and 14 bases had no gene match. CDR3 length: 16 residues. Germline CDR1 and CDR2: SGHRS and YFSETQ. The CDR3 sequence: CASSGPAGGVRRELFF. In DNA, the CDR3 is TGCGCCAGCAGCGGCCCGGCGGGGGGAGTAAGAAGGGAGCTGTTTTTT.

This clone appeared a few times. The chain is built from TRBV5-1 and TRBJ2-1; 8 nucleotides align to TRBD2. With 4 bases clipped from V and 4 bases from J, the junction kept 7 bases outside the gene matches. The germline CDR1 and CDR2 sequences are SGHRS and YFSETQ. This CDR3 contains 15 residues. The DNA of the CDR3 is TGCGCCAGCAGCCCGGGACTAGGACGTTACAATGAGCAGTTCTTC. Protein sequence: CASSPGLGRYNEQFF. The full variable domain, in which reference TRBV5-1 and TRBJ2-1 provide the parts outside the CDR3, is KAGVTQTPRYLIKTRGQQVTLSCSPISGHRSVSWYQQTPGQGLQFLFEYFSETQRNKGNFPGRFSGRQFSNSRSEMNVSTLELGDSALYLCASSPGLGRYNEQFFGPGTRLTVL.

This sequence joins TRBV18 and TRBJ2-1, with 8 bases fitting TRBD1. CDR1 is KGHSH and CDR2 is LQKENI in the germline V gene. The CDR3 length is 13 residues. The V gene end was trimmed by 4 bases and the J gene end by 7 bases; junction bases not matched to a gene: 3. CDR3 sequence: CASSLRGLNEQFF. The DNA for the CDR3 is TGTGCCAGCTCACTCAGGGGGCTGAATGAGCAGTTCTTC.

The chain links TRBV5-5 to TRBJ1-2; D unclear. This CDR3 is 13 amino acids long. V dropped 4 bases and J dropped 4 bases, with 11 bases sitting between them. Per germline, CDR1 SGHKS and CDR2 YYEKEE (reference sequence). The CDR3 here is CASSPYESYGYTF. The CDR3 nucleotides read TGTGCCAGCAGCCCGTATGAGAGCTATGGCTACACCTTC. The full variable domain, its missing parts supplied by reference TRBV5-5 and TRBJ1-2, is DAGVTQSPTHLIKTRGQQVTLRCSPISGHKSVSWYQQVLGQGPQFIFQYYEKEERGRGNFPDRFSARQFPNYSSELNVNALLLGDSALYLCASSPYESYGYTFGSGTRLTVV.

In nucleotides, the CDR3 is TGCGCCAGCAGCTTGGAACAGGGGGCCTCTGGCTACACCTTC. Its protein product is CASSLEQGASGYTF. The rearrangement links TRBV5-1 to TRBJ1-2; TRBD1 matches at 9 bases. The CDR3 length is 14 residues. Per germline, CDR1 SGHRS and CDR2 YFSETQ. The J segment lost 7 bases and the V segment lost 0 bases, leaving 4 bases of the junction unmatched. Full variable domain (missing parts from reference TRBV5-1 and TRBJ1-2): KAGVTQTPRYLIKTRGQQVTLSCSPISGHRSVSWYQQTPGQGLQFLFEYFSETQRNKGNFPGRFSGRQFSNSRSEMNVSTLELGDSALYLCASSLEQGASGYTFGSGTRLTVV.

This sequence joins TRBV19 and TRBJ1-3; D gene ambiguous. The CDR3 covers 13 residues. Germline V CDR1 and CDR2: LNHDA, SQIVND (reference sequence). The V and J ends lost 3 bases and 6 bases respectively, with 9 bases between them. The CDR3 here is CASSMSRTNTIYF. CDR3 nucleotide sequence: TGTGCCAGTAGTATGTCCAGAACAAACACCATATATTTT.

V and J are TRBV7-9 and TRBJ2-7; possibly TRBD1 for D (6 bases). The CDR3 length is 15 residues. Trimming removed 0 bases from V and 4 bases from J, with 13 bases in between. CDR1 is SEHNR and CDR2 is FQNEAQ in the germline V gene (reference sequence). The CDR3 reads CASSLALGQSYEQYF. The CDR3 DNA reads as TGTGCCAGCAGCTTAGCGTTAGGACAGTCTTACGAGCAGTACTTC.

The chain carries TRBV10-3 and TRBJ1-1; TRBD1 matches 7 bases. The ends lost 0 bases at V and 2 bases at J; junction bases unmatched: 12. CDR1 is ENHRY, CDR2 SYGVKD, per germline. The CDR3 contains 18 residues. The CDR3 DNA reads TGTGCCATCAGTGAGTCGCAACAGGGGATTGCTTTAAACACTGAAGCTTTCTTT. It specifies CAISESQQGIALNTEAFF.

This chain uses TRBV6-5 with TRBJ2-1, with D maybe TRBD2 (5 bases). The CDR3 sequence is 12 residues long. CDR1 is MNHEY and CDR2 is SVGAGI in the germline V gene. V lost 4 bases and J 5 bases, leaving 6 bases between the germline ends. The CDR3 coding sequence is TGTGCCAGCAGTTTCGGGGACAATGAGCAGTTCTTC. Its translation is CASSFGDNEQFF.

The chain has TRBV3-1 (or the pseudogene TRBV3-2) and TRBJ2-2; D not certain. CDR1 is LGHDT and CDR2 is YNNKEL in the germline V gene (reference sequence). Trimming pared 1 base from V and 7 bases from J, leaving 10 bases between. This CDR3 contains 14 residues. The CDR3 DNA sequence: TGTGCCAGCAGCCAAGCCCGGGTGGTCGGGGAGCTGTTTTTT. It is translated as CASSQARVVGELFF.

The chain joins TRBV3-1 (or the pseudogene TRBV3-2) to TRBJ1-1, with D maybe TRBD1 (5 bases). V lost 1 base and J 11 bases, leaving 11 bases between the germline ends. The CDR3 sequence is 12 residues long. Germline CDR1 is LGHDT and CDR2 is YNNKEL (reference sequence). The chain's CDR3 is CASSQGGRAAFF. The CDR3 DNA reads as TGTGCCAGCAGCCAAGGGGGGAGGGCTGCTTTCTTT.

V is TRBV3-1 (or the pseudogene TRBV3-2) and J is TRBJ2-7; 9 positions match TRBD2. The CDR3 consists of 16 residues. Germline trimming cut 1 base from V and 1 base from J; bases unmatched to any gene: 5. CDR1 and CDR2 (germline): LGHDT, YNNKEL (reference sequence). Here the CDR3 DNA reads TGTGCCAGCAGCCAAGGGACTAGCGTCGTGTCCTACGAGCAGTACTTC. Translated: CASSQGTSVVSYEQYF.

The V call is TRBV28, the J call TRBJ2-7; a weak D match, TRBD2 (5 bases). The CDR3 consists of 15 residues. The V and J ends lost 1 base and 0 bases respectively, with 10 bases between them. In germline, CDR1 is MDHEN, CDR2 SYDVKM. This CDR3 is CASSLSISGSYEQYF. The CDR3 coding sequence is TGTGCCAGCAGTTTATCGATAAGCGGCTCCTACGAGCAGTACTTC.

The rearrangement uses TRBV4-2 and TRBJ1-1; D remains unclear. V was shortened by 1 base and J by 1 base, with 13 bases between the two germline ends. This CDR3 is 16 amino acids long. Germline V gene data show CDR1 as LGHNA and CDR2 as YNFKEQ. This CDR3 is CASSQAGTVPNTEAFF. CDR3 DNA: TGTGCCAGCAGCCAAGCAGGTACGGTTCCGAACACTGAAGCTTTCTTT.

V usage is TRBV7-2 and J usage is TRBJ1-1; D not resolved. V was pared by 5 bases and J by 3 bases, with 16 bases between. The CDR3 sequence is 15 residues long. Per germline, CDR1 SGHTA and CDR2 FQGNSA. The CDR3 loop reads CASSSRHATDTEAFF. CDR3 bases: TGTGCCAGCAGCAGCCGACACGCGACCGACACTGAAGCTTTCTTT.

The chain joins TRBV6-5 to TRBJ2-7; a weak D match, TRBD1 (5 bases). The CDR3 sequence is 15 residues long. V was pared by 6 bases and J by 4 bases, with 19 bases between. Germline V gives CDR1 MNHEY, CDR2 SVGAGI. CDR3: CASRSNQGERYEQYF. The CDR3 DNA follows: TGTGCCAGCAGATCGAACCAGGGTGAGAGATACGAGCAGTACTTC.